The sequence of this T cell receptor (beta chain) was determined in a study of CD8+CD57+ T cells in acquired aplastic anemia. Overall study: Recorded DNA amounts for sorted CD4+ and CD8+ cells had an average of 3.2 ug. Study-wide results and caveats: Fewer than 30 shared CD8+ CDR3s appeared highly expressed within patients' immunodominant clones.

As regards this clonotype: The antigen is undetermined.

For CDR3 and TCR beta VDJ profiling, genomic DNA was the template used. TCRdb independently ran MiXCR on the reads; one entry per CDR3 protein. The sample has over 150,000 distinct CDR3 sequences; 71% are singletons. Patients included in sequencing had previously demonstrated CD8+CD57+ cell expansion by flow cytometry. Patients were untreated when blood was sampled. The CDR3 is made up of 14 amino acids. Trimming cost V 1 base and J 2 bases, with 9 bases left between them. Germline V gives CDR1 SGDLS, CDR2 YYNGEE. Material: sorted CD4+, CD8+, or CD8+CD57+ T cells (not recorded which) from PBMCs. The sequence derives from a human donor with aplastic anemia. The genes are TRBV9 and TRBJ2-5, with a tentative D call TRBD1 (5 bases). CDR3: CASSVIPGQETQYF. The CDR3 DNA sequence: TGTGCCAGCAGCGTAATCCCAGGGCAAGAGACCCAGTACTTC.